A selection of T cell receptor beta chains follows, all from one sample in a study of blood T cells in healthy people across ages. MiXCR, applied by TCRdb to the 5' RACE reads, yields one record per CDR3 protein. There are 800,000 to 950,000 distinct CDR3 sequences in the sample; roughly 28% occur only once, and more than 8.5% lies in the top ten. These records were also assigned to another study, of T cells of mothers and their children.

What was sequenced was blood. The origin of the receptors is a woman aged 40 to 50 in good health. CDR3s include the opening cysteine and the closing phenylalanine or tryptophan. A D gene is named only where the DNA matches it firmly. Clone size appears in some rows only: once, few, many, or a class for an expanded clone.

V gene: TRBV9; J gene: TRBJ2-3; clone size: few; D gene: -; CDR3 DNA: TGTGCAGTTGGGGCGACAGATACGCAGTATTTT; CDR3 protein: CAVGATDTQYF
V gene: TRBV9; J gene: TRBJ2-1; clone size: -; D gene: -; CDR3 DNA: TGTGCCAGCAGCGTAGCTGGGGCAGGGGTCGCCTACAATGAGCAGTTCTTC; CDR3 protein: CASSVAGAGVAYNEQFF
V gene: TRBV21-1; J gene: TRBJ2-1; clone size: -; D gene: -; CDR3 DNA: TGTGCCAGCAGCAAAGTTCTAGCGACCTACAATGAGCAGTTCTTC; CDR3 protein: CASSKVLATYNEQFF
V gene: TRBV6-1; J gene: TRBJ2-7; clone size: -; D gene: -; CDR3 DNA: TGTGCCAGCAGTGAGGATTCCCGAGCCTACGAGCAGTACTTC; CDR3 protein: CASSEDSRAYEQYF
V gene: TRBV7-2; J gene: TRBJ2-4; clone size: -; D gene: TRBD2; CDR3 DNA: TGTGCCAGCAGCTCGTCTAGCGGGGGTGGGGGCAAAAACATTCAGTACTTC; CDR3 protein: CASSSSSGGGGKNIQYF
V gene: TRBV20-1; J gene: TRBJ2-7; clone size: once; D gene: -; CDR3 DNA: TGCAGTGCTAGAGATCGGGGAACGGGGGGCCACGAGCAGTACTTC; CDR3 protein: CSARDRGTGGHEQYF
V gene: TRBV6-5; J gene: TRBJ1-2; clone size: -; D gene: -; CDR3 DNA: TGTGCCAGCAGCTCAGGGTCTCGTGGCTACACCTTC; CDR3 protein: CASSSGSRGYTF
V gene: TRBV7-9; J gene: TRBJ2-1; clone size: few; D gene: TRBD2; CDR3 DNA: TGTGCCAGCAACGGACTAGCGGGGGGCAAAAAGACGAGCTCCTACAATGAGCAGTTCTTC; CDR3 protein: CASNGLAGGKKTSSYNEQFF
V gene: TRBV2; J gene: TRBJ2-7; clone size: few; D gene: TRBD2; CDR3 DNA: TGTGCCAGCGTAACCCTGAGGCTAGCGGGTTCCTACGAGCAGTACTTC; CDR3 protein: CASVTLRLAGSYEQYF
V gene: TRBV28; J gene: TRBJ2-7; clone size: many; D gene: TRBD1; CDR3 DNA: TGTGCCAGCAGTTTAGCCGGCGGACAGGGCTCCTACGAGCAGTACTTC; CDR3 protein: CASSLAGGQGSYEQYF
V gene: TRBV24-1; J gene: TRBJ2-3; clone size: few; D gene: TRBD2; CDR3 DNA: TGTGCCACCAGCGGGGGGGCGGACACAGATACGCAGTATTTT; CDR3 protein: CATSGGADTDTQYF
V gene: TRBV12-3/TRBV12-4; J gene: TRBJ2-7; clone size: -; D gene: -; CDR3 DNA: TGTGCCAGCAGTTTACGGGGCAGGGTCCACGAGCAGTACTTC; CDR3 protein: CASSLRGRVHEQYF
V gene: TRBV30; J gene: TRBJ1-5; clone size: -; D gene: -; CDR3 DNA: TGTGCCTGGAGTCCGAAACAGGGCTATAGCAATCAGTCCCAGCATTTT; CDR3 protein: CAWSPKQGYSNQSQHF
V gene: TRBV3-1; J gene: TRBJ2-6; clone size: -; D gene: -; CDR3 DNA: TGTGCCAGCAGCCAAGACCGTGACCCTGGGGCCAACGTCCTGACTTTC; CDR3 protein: CASSQDRDPGANVLTF
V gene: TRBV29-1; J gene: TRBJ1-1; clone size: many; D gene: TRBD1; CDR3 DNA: TGCAGCGTCTCCTTGGGGACAGGGAACACTGAAGCTTTCTTT; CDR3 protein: CSVSLGTGNTEAFF
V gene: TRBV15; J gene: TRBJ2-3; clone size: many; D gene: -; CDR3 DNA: TGTGCCACCAGCAGAGATGTGGGTGGCACAGATACGCAGTATTTT; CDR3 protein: CATSRDVGGTDTQYF
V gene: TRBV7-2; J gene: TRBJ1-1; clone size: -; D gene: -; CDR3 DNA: TGTGCCAGCAGGCCTGACTGTTACACTGAAGCTTTCTTT; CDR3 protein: CASRPDCYTEAFF
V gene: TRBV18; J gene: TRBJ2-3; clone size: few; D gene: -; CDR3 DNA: TGTGCCAGCTCATCACAACGGGGAACAGATACGCAGTATTTT; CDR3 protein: CASSSQRGTDTQYF
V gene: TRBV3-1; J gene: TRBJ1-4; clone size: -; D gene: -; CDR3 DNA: TGTGCCAGCAGCCAATGGGCGGCAACTAATGAAAAACTGTTTTTT; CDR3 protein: CASSQWAATNEKLFF
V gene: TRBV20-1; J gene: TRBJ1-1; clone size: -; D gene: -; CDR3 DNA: TGCAGTGCTAGAGATCAGGGACCGAACACTGAAGCTTTCTTT; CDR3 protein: CSARDQGPNTEAFF
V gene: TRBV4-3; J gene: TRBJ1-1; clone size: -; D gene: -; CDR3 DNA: TGCGCCAGCAGCCAGGGTCTAGGAGGGATCACTGAAGCTTTCTTT; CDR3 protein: CASSQGLGGITEAFF
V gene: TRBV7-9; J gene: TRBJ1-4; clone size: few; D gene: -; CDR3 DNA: TGTGCCAGCAGCTCGGGGGCGACCGAAAAACTGTTTTTT; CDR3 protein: CASSSGATEKLFF
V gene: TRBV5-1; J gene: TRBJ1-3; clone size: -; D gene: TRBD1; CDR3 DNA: TGCGCCAGCAGCCATGGGACAGGGGCTGGAAACACCATATATTTT; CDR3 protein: CASSHGTGAGNTIYF
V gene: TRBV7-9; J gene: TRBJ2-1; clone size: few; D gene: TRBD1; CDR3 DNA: TGTGCCAGCAGCCTACCGACAGGGATCGATGAGCAGTTCTTC; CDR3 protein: CASSLPTGIDEQFF
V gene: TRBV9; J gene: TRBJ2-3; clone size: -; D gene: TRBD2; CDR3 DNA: TGTGCCAGCAGCGTAGGGGTAAGCGGGGGCACAGATACGCAGTATTTT; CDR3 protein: CASSVGVSGGTDTQYF
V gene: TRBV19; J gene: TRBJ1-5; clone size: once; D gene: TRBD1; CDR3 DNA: TGTGCCAGTCAGGACAGGGCTACTCAGCCCCAGCATTTT; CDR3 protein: CASQDRATQPQHF
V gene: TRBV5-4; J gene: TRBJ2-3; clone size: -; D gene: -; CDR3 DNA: TGTGCCAGCAGCGCGTGGACAGCTCATTCTAGCACAGATACGCAGTATTTT; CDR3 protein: CASSAWTAHSSTDTQYF